This T cell receptor (beta chain) emerged from a study of CD8+ T cells in alopecia areata. Study-level results: Normal scalp showed lower clonality than lesional scalp, especially alopecia totalis/universalis. With patients, TCR sharing proved less clear than in mice, a difference possibly related to HLA. Scalp specimens additionally yield sequences from normal skin's resident alphabeta T cells.

CDR3 size: 17 residues. Trimming shortened V by 5 bases and J by 2 bases, and 22 bases separated the two germline ends. Germline assignment: CDR1 SNHLY and CDR2 FYNNEI. Isolated RNA was reverse transcribed into cDNA used as the sequencing template. Sequencing was performed with immunoSEQ multiplex PCR; in TCRdb, only in-frame clones are kept and a portion is missing. The sample shows roughly 200,000 clones, roughly 59% of them seen only once. Notes on this clone: The antigen remains undetermined.

This clonotype was obtained from a human donor with alopecia areata. Source: CD4+ T cells sorted from blood, taken at week 0. The chain couples TRBV2 to TRBJ2-7, with a tentative D call TRBD1 (6 bases). The CDR3 spells CASSRLPPGHEAYEQYF. Here the CDR3 DNA reads TGTGCCAGCAGTCGACTTCCCCCGGGACACGAAGCCTACGAGCAGTACTTC. Supplemented by reference TRBV2 and TRBJ2-7, the full variable domain reads EPEVTQTPSHQVTQMGQEVILRCVPISNHLYFYWYRQILGQKVEFLVSFYNNEISEKSEIFDDQFSVERPDGSNFTLKIRSTKLEDSAMYFCASSRLPPGHEAYEQYFGPGTRLTVT.